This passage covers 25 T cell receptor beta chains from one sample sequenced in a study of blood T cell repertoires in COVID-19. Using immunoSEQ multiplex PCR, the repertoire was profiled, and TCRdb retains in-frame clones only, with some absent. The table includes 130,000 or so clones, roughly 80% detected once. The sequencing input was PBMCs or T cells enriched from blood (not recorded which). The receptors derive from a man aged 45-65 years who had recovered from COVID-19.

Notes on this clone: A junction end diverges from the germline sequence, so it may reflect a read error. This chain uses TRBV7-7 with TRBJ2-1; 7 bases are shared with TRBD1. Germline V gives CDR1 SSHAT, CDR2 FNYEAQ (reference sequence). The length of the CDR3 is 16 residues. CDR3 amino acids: CASSLAPGQFYNEQFF. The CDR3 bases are TGTGCTAGCAGCTTAGCGCCGGGACAGTTTTACAATGAGCAGTTCTTC.

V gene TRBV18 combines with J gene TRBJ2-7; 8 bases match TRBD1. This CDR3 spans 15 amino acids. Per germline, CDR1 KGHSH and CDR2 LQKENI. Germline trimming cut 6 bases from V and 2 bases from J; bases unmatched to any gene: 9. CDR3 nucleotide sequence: TGTGCCAGCTCGGCCGGGACAGGCCCAACCTACGAGCAGTACTTC. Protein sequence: CASSAGTGPTYEQYF.

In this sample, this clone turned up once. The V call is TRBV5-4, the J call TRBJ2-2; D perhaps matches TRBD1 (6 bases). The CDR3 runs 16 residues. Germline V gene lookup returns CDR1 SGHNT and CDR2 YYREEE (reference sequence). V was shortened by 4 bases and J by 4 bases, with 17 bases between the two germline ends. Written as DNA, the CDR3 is TGTGCCAGCAGCCCAGGGGCGAAGAGGTCCACCGGGGAGCTGTTTTTT. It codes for CASSPGAKRSTGELFF.

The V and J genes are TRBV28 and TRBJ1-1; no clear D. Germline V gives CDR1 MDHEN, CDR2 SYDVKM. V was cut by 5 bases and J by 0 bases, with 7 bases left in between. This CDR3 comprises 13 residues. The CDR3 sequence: CASSLPVNTEAFF. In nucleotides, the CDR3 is TGTGCCAGCAGTCTACCTGTGAACACTGAAGCTTTCTTT.

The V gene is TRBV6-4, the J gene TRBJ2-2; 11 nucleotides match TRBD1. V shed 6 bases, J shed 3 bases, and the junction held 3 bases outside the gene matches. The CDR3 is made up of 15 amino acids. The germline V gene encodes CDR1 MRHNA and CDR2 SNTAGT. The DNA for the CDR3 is TGTGCCAGCAGCCGGACAGGGGGCGACACCGGGGAGCTGTTTTTT. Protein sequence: CASSRTGGDTGELFF.

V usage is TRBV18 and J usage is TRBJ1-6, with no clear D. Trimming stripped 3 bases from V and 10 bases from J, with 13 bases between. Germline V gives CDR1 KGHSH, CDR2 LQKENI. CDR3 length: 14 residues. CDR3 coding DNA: TGTGCCAGCTCACCGGGGAGCGAGAAATCACCCCTCCACTTT. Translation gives CASSPGSEKSPLHF.

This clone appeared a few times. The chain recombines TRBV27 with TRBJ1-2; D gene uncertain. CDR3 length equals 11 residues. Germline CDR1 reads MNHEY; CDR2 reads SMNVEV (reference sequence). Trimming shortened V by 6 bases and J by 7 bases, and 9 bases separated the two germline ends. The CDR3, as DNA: TGTGCCAGCAGGCTCCTACTTGGCTACACCTTC. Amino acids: CASRLLLGYTF.

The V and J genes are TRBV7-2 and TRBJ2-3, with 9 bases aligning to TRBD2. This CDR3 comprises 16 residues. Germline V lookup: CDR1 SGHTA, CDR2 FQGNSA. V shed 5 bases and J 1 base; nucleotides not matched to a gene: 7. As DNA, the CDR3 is TGTGCCAGCAGCGTATCTAGCGGGGTAGGCACAGATACGCAGTATTTT. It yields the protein CASSVSSGVGTDTQYF. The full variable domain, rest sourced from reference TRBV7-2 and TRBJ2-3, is GAGVSQSPSNKVTEKGKDVELRCDPISGHTALYWYRQSLGQGLEFLIYFQGNSAPDKSGLPSDRFSAERTGGSVSTLTIQRTQQEDSAVYLCASSVSSGVGTDTQYFGPGTRLTVL.

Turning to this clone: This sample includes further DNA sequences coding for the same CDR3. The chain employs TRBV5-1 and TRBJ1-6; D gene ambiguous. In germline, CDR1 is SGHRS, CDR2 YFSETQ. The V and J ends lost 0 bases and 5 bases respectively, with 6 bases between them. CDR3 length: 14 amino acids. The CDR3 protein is CASSLGQDNSPLHF. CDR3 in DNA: TGCGCCAGCAGCTTGGGGCAGGATAATTCACCCCTCCACTTT. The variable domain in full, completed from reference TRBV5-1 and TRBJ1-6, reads KAGVTQTPRYLIKTRGQQVTLSCSPISGHRSVSWYQQTPGQGLQFLFEYFSETQRNKGNFPGRFSGRQFSNSRSEMNVSTLELGDSALYLCASSLGQDNSPLHFGNGTRLTVT.

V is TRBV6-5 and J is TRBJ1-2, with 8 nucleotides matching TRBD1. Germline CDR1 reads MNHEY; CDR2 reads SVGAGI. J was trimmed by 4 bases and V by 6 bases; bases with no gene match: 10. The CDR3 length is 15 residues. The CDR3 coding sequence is TGTGCCAGCAGCCCCGGGACGGGACAGGTCTATGGCTACACCTTC. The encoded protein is CASSPGTGQVYGYTF.

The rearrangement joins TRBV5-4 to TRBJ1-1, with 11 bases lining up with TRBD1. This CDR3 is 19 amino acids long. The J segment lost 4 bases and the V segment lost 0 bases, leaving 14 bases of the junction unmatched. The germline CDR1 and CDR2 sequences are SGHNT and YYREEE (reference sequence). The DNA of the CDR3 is TGTGCCAGCAGCTTGGCAAAGGTGGGACAGGGGGTGAAGAGCACTGAAGCTTTCTTT. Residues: CASSLAKVGQGVKSTEAFF.

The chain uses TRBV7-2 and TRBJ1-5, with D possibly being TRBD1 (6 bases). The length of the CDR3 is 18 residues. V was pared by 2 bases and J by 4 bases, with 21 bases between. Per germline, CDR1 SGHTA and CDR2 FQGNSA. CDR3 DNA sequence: TGTGCCAGCAGCTTATACTTGGGAGCCAGGGGAGGGAATCAGCCCCAGCATTTT. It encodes CASSLYLGARGGNQPQHF.

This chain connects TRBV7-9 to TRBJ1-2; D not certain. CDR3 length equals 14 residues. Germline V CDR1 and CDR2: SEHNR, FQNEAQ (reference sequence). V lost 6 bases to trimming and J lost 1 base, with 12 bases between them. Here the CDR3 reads CASSLDTFNYGYTF. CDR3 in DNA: TGTGCCAGCAGTCTTGACACCTTTAACTATGGCTACACCTTC.

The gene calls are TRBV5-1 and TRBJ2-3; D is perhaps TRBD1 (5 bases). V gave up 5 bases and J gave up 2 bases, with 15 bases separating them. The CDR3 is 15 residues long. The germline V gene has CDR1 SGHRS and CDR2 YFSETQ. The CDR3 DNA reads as TGCGCCAGCAGAGGCAGGGCGGACAACACAGATACGCAGTATTTT. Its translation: CASRGRADNTDTQYF.

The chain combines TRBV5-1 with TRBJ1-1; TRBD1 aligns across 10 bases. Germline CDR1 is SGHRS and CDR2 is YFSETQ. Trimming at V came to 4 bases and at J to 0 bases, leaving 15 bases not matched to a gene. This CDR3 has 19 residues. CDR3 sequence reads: CASSPYWGDRGLVNTEAFF. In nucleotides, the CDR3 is TGCGCCAGCAGCCCGTATTGGGGAGACAGGGGGCTTGTGAACACTGAAGCTTTCTTT.

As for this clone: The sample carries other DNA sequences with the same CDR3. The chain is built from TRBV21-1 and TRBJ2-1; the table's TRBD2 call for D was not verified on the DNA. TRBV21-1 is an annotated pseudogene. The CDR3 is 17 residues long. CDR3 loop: CASSKWGGRGSSNEQFF. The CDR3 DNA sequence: TGTGCCAGCAGCAAATGGGGGGGGCGGGGCTCATCTAATGAGCAGTTCTTC.

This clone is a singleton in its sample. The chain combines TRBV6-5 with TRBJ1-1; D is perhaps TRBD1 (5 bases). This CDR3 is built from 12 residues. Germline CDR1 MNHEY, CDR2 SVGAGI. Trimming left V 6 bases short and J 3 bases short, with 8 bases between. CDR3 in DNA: TGTGCCAGCAGAATAGGGGACACTGAAGCTTTCTTT. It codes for CASRIGDTEAFF.

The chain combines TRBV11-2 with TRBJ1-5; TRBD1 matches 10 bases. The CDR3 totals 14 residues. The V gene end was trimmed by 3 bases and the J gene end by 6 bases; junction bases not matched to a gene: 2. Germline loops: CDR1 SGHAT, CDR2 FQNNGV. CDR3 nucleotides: TGTGCCAGCAGCTTGGGACAGGGGACTCAGCCCCAGCATTTT. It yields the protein CASSLGQGTQPQHF.

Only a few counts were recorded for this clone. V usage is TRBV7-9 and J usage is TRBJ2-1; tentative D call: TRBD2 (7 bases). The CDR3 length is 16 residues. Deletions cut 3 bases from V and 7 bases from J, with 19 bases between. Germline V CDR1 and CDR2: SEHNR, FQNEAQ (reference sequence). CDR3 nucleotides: TGTGCCAGCAGCTTGACTGGGCGGGGGCGGCGTAATGAGCAGTTCTTC. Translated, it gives CASSLTGRGRRNEQFF.

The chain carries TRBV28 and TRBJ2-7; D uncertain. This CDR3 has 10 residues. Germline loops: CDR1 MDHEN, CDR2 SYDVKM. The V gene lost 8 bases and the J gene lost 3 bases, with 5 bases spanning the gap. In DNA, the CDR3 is TGTGCCAGCGGCAACTACGAGCAGTACTTC. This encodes CASGNYEQYF.

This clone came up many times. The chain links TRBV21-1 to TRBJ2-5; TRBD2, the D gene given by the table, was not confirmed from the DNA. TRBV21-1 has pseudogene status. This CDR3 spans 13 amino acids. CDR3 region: CASRRGAQETQYF. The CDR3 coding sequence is TGTGCCAGCAGGCGGGGGGCACAAGAGACCCAGTACTTC.

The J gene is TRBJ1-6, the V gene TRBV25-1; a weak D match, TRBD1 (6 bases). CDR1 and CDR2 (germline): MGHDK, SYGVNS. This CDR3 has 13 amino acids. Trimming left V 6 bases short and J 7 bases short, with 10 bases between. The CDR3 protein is CASSPDRNSPLHF. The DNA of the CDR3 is TGTGCCAGCAGCCCGGACAGAAATTCACCCCTCCACTTT. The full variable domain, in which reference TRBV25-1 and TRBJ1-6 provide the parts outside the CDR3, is EADIYQTPRYLVIGTGKKITLECSQTMGHDKMYWYQQDPGMELHLIHYSYGVNSTEKGDLSSESTVSRIRTEHFPLTLESARPSHTSQYLCASSPDRNSPLHFGNGTRLTVT.

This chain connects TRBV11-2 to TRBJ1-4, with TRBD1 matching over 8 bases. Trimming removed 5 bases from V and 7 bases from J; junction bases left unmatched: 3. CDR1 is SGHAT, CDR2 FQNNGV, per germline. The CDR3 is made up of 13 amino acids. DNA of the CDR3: TGTGCCAGCAGCCGCACAGGGGGTGAAAAACTGTTTTTT. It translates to CASSRTGGEKLFF. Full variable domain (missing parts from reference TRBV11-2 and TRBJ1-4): EAGVAQSPRYKIIEKRQSVAFWCNPISGHATLYWYQQILGQGPKLLIQFQNNGVVDDSQLPKDRFSAERLKGVDSTLKIQPAKLEDSAVYLCASSRTGGEKLFFGSGTQLSVL.

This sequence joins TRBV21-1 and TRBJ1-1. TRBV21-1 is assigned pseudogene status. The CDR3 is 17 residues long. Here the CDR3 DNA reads TGTGCCAGACTCCAGACGGCAGGGGAGAGGGGAGGGCCCGAAGCTTTCTTT. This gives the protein CARLQTAGERGGPEAFF.

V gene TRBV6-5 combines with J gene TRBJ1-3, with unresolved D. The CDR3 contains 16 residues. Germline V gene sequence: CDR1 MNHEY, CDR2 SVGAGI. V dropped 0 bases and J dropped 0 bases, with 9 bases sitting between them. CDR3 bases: TGTGCCAGCAGTTACTCGAGCCGGGACTCTGGAAACACCATATATTTT. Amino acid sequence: CASSYSSRDSGNTIYF.